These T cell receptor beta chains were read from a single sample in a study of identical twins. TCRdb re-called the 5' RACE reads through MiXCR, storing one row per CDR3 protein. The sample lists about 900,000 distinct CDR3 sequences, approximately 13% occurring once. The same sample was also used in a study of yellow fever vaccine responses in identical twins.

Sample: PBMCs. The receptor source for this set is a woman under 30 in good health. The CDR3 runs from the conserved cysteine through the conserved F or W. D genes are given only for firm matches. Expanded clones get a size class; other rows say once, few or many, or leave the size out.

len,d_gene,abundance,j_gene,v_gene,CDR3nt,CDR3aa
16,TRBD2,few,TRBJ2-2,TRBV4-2,TGTGCCAGCAGCCAGGTTCCTAGCGGGGGGGCCGGGGAGCTGTTTTTT,CASSQVPSGGAGELFF
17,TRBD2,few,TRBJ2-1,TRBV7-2,TGTGCCAGCAGCTTTCCGCGGGGGGGCGGGCCCTACAATGAGCAGTTCTTC,CASSFPRGGGPYNEQFF
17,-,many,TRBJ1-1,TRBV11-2,TGTGCCAGCAGCCAGACCCCAAGACATACCCAGCGCACTGAAGCTTTCTTT,CASSQTPRHTQRTEAFF
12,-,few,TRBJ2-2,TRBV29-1,TGCAGCGTTGATTCAGATGGCGGGGAGCTGTTTTTT,CSVDSDGGELFF
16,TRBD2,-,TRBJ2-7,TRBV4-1,TGCGCCAGCAGCCAAGAGAAGCGGGAGGGCTCCTACGAGCAGTACTTC,CASSQEKREGSYEQYF
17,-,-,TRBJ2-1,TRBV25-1,TGTGCCAGCAGTGAATTGGGTATGGGAAGGGGTGGCGATGAGCAGTTCTTC,CASSELGMGRGGDEQFF
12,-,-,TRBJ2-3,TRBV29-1,TGCAGCGTTGACCTCCACACAGATACGCAGTATTTT,CSVDLHTDTQYF
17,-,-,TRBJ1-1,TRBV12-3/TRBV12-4,TGTGCCAGCAGTCATCCCCCGGGCGGGGGGGTTAACACTGAAGCTTTCTTT,CASSHPPGGGVNTEAFF
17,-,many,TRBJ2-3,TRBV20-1,TGCAGTGCCCCTCCTGGGGGGAACCAGCTAGGCACAGATACGCAGTATTTT,CSAPPGGNQLGTDTQYF
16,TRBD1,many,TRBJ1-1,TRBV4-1,TGCGCCAGCAGCCAAGATCCACAGGGGATGAACACTGAAGCTTTCTTT,CASSQDPQGMNTEAFF
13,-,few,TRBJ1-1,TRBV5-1,TGCGCCAGCAGCTATACAGATAACACTGAAGCTTTCTTT,CASSYTDNTEAFF
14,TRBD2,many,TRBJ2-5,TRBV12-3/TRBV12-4,TGTGCCAGCAGTCCCCGGACTAGGAGGGAGACCCAGTACTTC,CASSPRTRRETQYF
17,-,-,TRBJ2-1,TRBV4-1,TGCGCCAGCAGCCCCAGCAGTATCCTGACCGGCGACAATGAGCAGTTCTTC,CASSPSSILTGDNEQFF
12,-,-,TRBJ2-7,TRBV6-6,TGTGCCAGCAGTCGACTGCCCTACGAGCAGTACTTC,CASSRLPYEQYF
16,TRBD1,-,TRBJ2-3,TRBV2,TGTGCCAGCACAAGACCGACAGGGGCGCGGACAGATACGCAGTATTTT,CASTRPTGARTDTQYF
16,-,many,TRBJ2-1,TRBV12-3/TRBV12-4,TGTGCCAGCAGTCCCGACAGATACGACTCCTACAATGAGCAGTTCTTC,CASSPDRYDSYNEQFF
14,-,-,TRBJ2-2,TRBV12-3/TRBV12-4,TGTGCCAGCAGTTACGGACAGGGAGGGAGGGAGCTGTTTTTT,CASSYGQGGRELFF
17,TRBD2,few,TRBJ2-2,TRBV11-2,TGTGCCAGCAGCTTAACGAGCGGGAGGGCCTCGACCGGGGAGCTGTTTTTT,CASSLTSGRASTGELFF
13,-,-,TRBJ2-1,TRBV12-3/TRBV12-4,TGTGCCAGCAGTTTAGGTGGGCACAGTGAGCAGTTCTTC,CASSLGGHSEQFF
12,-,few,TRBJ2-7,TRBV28,TGTGCCAGCAACAGACCAGGGGCCGAGCAGTACTTC,CASNRPGAEQYF
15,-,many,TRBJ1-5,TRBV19,TGTGCCAGTAGTATCACGGGACCCCGCAATCAGCCCCAGCATTTT,CASSITGPRNQPQHF
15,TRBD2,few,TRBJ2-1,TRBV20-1,TGCAGTGCTCCGAGCGGGGGGTATTCCCTACAAGAGCAGTTCTTC,CSAPSGGYSLQEQFF
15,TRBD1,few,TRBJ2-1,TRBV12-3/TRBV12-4,TGTGCCAGCAGTCCCTCGGGACAGGGGGGTAATGAGCAGTTCTTC,CASSPSGQGGNEQFF
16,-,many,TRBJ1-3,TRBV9,TGTGCCAGCAGCGTAGTTGGGGAAGGCGCTGGAAACACCATATATTTT,CASSVVGEGAGNTIYF
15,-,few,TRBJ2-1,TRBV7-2,TGTGCCAGCAGCTTAGGTTTAGGGGGGGCTGGGGAGCAGTTCTTC,CASSLGLGGAGEQFF
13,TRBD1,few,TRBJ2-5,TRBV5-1,TGCGCCAGCACCCCGACAGGGTGGGAGACCCAGTACTTC,CASTPTGWETQYF
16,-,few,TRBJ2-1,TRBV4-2,TGTGCCAGCAGCCAAGGGGTCCTAGCAGATGGGAATGAGCAGTTCTTC,CASSQGVLADGNEQFF
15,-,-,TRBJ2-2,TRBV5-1,TGCGCCAGCAGCTTGTCACAGGGATCTCCCGGGGAGCTGTTTTTT,CASSLSQGSPGELFF
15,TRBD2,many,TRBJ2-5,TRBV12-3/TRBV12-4,TGTGCCAGCAGTTGGAGTAGCGGGAGTGGTGAGACCCAGTACTTC,CASSWSSGSGETQYF
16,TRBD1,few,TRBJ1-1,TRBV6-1,TGTGCCAGCACCGAGGGGGCCTGGCAGGGAGGCACTGAAGCTTTCTTT,CASTEGAWQGGTEAFF
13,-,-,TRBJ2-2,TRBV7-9,TGTGCCAGCAGCTTCGGTTACGCCGGGGAGCTGTTTTTT,CASSFGYAGELFF
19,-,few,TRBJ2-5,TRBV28,TGTGCCAGCAGTTTAAGGGTTGAATATGGCTTACCGTACCAAGAGACCCAGTACTTC,CASSLRVEYGLPYQETQYF
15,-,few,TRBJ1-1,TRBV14,TGTGCCAGCAGCCAAGAGGGGGCCAAGAACACTGAAGCTTTCTTT,CASSQEGAKNTEAFF
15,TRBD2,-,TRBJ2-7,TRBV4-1,TGCGCCAGCAGCCACCGGCTAGCGGTAACCTACGAGCAGTACTTC,CASSHRLAVTYEQYF
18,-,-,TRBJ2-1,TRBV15,TGTGCCACCAGCAGAGTCAATATAAGGTCAGCCTCCTACAATGAGCAGTTCTTC,CATSRVNIRSASYNEQFF
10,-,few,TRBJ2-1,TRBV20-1,TGCAGTGCTAGCGGCAGAGGTTATTTCTTC,CSASGRGYFF
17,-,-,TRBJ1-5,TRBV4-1,TGCGCCAGCAGCCAAGGGGTGGCCGGGGCGGGCAATCAGCCCCAGCATTTT,CASSQGVAGAGNQPQHF
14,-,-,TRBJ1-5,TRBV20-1,TGCAGTGCTCGCCCGGACACCAGCAATCAGCCCCAGCATTTT,CSARPDTSNQPQHF
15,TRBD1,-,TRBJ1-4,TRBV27,TGTGCCAGCAGTCTCTACAGGGGTTCGGCTGAAAAACTGTTTTTT,CASSLYRGSAEKLFF
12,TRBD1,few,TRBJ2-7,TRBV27,TGTGCCAGCCGGGACAGAGCCTACGAGCAGTACTTC,CASRDRAYEQYF
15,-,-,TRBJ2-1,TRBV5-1,TGCGCCAGCAGCTTGGCCCTAACTTCCTACAATGAGCAGTTCTTC,CASSLALTSYNEQFF
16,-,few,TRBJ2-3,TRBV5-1,TGCGCCAGCAGCTTGGAACTTGATCCTAGCACAGATACGCAGTATTTT,CASSLELDPSTDTQYF
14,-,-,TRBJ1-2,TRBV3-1,TGTGCCAGCAGGTACTCGGACAGAGACATTGGCTACACCTTC,CASRYSDRDIGYTF
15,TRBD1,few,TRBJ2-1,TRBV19,TGTGCCAGTATCGACAGGGTGGCCGGCTACAATGAGCAGTTCTTC,CASIDRVAGYNEQFF
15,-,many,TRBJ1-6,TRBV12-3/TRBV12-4,TGTGCCAGCAGTTTTAGCCCGGAGGCGAATTCACCCCTCCACTTT,CASSFSPEANSPLHF
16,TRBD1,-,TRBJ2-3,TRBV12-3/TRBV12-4,TGTGCCAGCAGGGACCCAAGGGGGACAGGGGATGAGGCGCAGTATTTT,CASRDPRGTGDEAQYF
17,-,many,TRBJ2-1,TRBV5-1,TGCGCCAGCAGCTTGGCAATCACGGGGGTCTCCTACAATGAGCAGTTCTTC,CASSLAITGVSYNEQFF
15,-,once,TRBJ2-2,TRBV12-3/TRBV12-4,TGTGCCAGCAGTCGACTACCTCCTAACACCGGGGAGCTGTTTTTT,CASSRLPPNTGELFF